Here is one T cell receptor beta chain with its context. Looked up from germline, CDR1 is SGHAT and CDR2 is FQNNGV. Trimming cost V 3 bases and J 4 bases, with 9 bases left between them. The CDR3 is 13 residues long. These data come from a study of blood T cell repertoires in COVID-19. Study as a whole: The origin of the acute and convalescent COVID-19 samples was the United States, Italy and Spain. PBMCs, B-cell-depleted T cells, or T cells provided the cDNA or gDNA that made up the material.

In the original analysis: Amplification of reference gene primers was used by the study to estimate nucleated cell counts. The assay was immunoSEQ multiplex PCR, and TCRdb's table has in-frame clones only and misses some. Clone size and the V and J calls come from that table; the DNA yielded D and trimming. The data contain approximately 200,000 clones, more than 65% of them seen just once; the ten biggest clones take up approximately 2.5%. The rearrangement joins TRBV11-2 to TRBJ1-2; D remains unclear. The clonotype comes from a woman aged 60-75 years with acute or convalescent COVID-19. Specimen: peripheral blood. The DNA for the CDR3 is TGTGCCAGCAGCTTCGAGGGTCCCTATGGCTACACCTTC. Residues: CASSFEGPYGYTF.